This TCR beta chain was profiled in a study of CD8 T cells in Susac syndrome. Reverse transcription of roughly 0.5 to 1 ug RNA used random hexamers. TCRdb used MiXCR to reprocess the immunoSEQ multiplex PCR reads, holding one entry per CDR3 protein. Of around 270,000 distinct CDR3 sequences detected, 75% to 85% appear once; the ten largest clones hold roughly 0.21%. Germline assignment: CDR1 SGDLS and CDR2 YYNGEE. CDR3 length equals 15 residues. Trimming shortened V by 1 base and J by 4 bases, and 15 bases separated the two germline ends. This rearrangement joins TRBV9 to TRBJ2-7; D perhaps matches TRBD2 (6 bases). The sample taken for sequencing was CD8+ T cells from PBMCs. The sequence was obtained from a human donor with multiple sclerosis. CDR3 DNA sequence: TGTGCCAGCAGCGTATGGGTCAGGGAGGAGTACGAGCAGTACTTC. Its protein is CASSVWVREEYEQYF.